This T cell receptor beta chain was observed in a study of blood T cell repertoires in COVID-19. Germline trimming cut 6 bases from V and 4 bases from J; bases unmatched to any gene: 2. The length of the CDR3 is 13 residues. Germline V lookup: CDR1 PRHDT, CDR2 FYEKMQ (reference sequence). The method was immunoSEQ multiplex PCR; TCRdb's version includes in-frame clones alone and lacks a portion of them. Here the sample spans some 380,000 clones, about 87% being singletons. This clone was recorded only once. Sequencing was done on a sample of PBMCs or T cells enriched from blood (not recorded which). This sequence joins TRBV13 and TRBJ2-2, with 7 nucleotides matching TRBD2. This receptor was obtained from a man aged 25-45 years who had recovered from COVID-19. The CDR3 nucleotides read TGTGCCAGCAGGAGCGGGACCACCGGGGAGCTGTTTTTT. Its protein product is CASRSGTTGELFF.